Listed here are 32 T cell receptor beta chains from one sample, sequenced in a study of T cell changes during pregnancy in multiple sclerosis. Some clones are missing from TCRdb's copy, which holds only in-frame ones; the method was immunoSEQ multiplex PCR. The top ten hold 6.1% of the sample, which has approximately 38,000 clones, around 91% seen once. The source was CD8+ T cells from peripheral blood mononuclear cells, collected in the second trimester of pregnancy. The receptors originated from a female donor with multiple sclerosis, enrolled in a pregnancy study.

CDR3 amino acids: CASSAWDRVSTDTQYF. The CDR3 DNA reads TGTGCCAGCAGCGCCTGGGACAGGGTTAGCACAGATACGCAGTATTTT. This rearrangement joins TRBV9 to TRBJ2-3, with 9 bases that match TRBD1. The germline V gene has CDR1 SGDLS and CDR2 YYNGEE. The length of the CDR3 is 16 residues. J lost 0 bases, V lost 3 bases, and 5 bases had no gene match. The whole variable domain, remainder taken from reference TRBV9 and TRBJ2-3, is DSGVTQTPKHLITATGQRVTLRCSPRSGDLSVYWYQQSLDQGLQFLIQYYNGEERAKGNILERFSAQQFPDLHSELNLSSLELGDSALYFCASSAWDRVSTDTQYFGPGTRLTVL.

V usage is TRBV25-1 and J usage is TRBJ2-7; TRBD1 is a possible D gene (6 bases). The CDR3 covers 16 residues. CDR1 and CDR2 from the germline V gene are MGHDK and SYGVNS. The germline V and J ends were trimmed by 3 bases and 3 bases, with 18 bases remaining between them. The CDR3 DNA follows: TGTGCCAGCAGTGATCCCGCGCAGGGGCGCCACTACGAGCAGTACTTC. Translation gives CASSDPAQGRHYEQYF.

V gene TRBV27 combines with J gene TRBJ1-6, with D unclear. Per the germline V gene, CDR1 is MNHEY and CDR2 is SMNVEV (reference sequence). CDR3 length: 15 amino acids. The V end lost 5 bases, the J end lost 8 bases, and 16 bases lay between the germline ends. The CDR3 nucleotides are TGTGCCAGCAGTCCCTACATGTTAGCGGATTCACCCCTCCACTTT. Its translation: CASSPYMLADSPLHF.

This clone was detected only once. V and J are TRBV4-3 and TRBJ2-1, with D maybe TRBD1 (5 bases). The V end was cut by 4 bases, the J end by 0 bases, with 10 bases between. The length of the CDR3 is 15 residues. The germline V gene encodes CDR1 LGHNA and CDR2 YSLEER. CDR3 loop: CASSPTGDSYNEQFF. The CDR3 nucleotides are TGCGCCAGCAGCCCTACAGGAGACTCCTACAATGAGCAGTTCTTC.

This chain connects TRBV11-1 to TRBJ1-4, with TRBD1 matching over 9 bases. Germline CDR1 SGHAT, CDR2 FQDESV (reference sequence). This CDR3 has 17 amino acids. V shed 5 bases and J 6 bases; nucleotides not matched to a gene: 13. The CDR3 DNA follows: TGTGCCAGCAGCGCGTTCATCGGGGACAGGGCGTATGAAAAACTGTTTTTT. Translating gives CASSAFIGDRAYEKLFF.

V gene TRBV18 combines with J gene TRBJ2-7; 11 bases are a match to TRBD1. The length of the CDR3 is 14 residues. V lost 3 bases and J lost 4; bases outside the gene matches: 2. CDR1 and CDR2 from the germline V gene are KGHSH and LQKENI. In DNA form, the CDR3 reads TGTGCCAGCTCACCTGGACAGGGGGCTTACGAGCAGTACTTC. It codes for CASSPGQGAYEQYF. The complete variable domain, with remaining parts taken from reference TRBV18 and TRBJ2-7, reads NAGVMQNPRHLVRRRGQEARLRCSPMKGHSHVYWYRQLPEEGLKFMVYLQKENIIDESGMPKERFSAEFPKEGPSILRIQQVVRGDSAAYFCASSPGQGAYEQYFGPGTRLTVT.

The V call is TRBV5-4, the J call TRBJ2-7, with TRBD2 matching over 8 bases. The V segment lost 5 bases and the J segment 3 bases; nucleotides outside the gene matches: 4. CDR3 length: 13 residues. CDR1 is SGHNT, CDR2 YYREEE, per germline (reference sequence). This chain's CDR3 is CASSFTSGYEQYF. The CDR3 DNA is TGTGCCAGCAGTTTTACTAGCGGCTACGAGCAGTACTTC.

This chain uses TRBV7-5 with TRBJ1-3. TRBV7-5 is a pseudogene segment. The CDR3 consists of 13 residues. CDR3 sequence: CVRSCGRRNTIYF. In nucleotides, the CDR3 is TGTGTCAGAAGCTGTGGGAGAAGAAACACCATATATTTT.

The chain couples TRBV7-2 to TRBJ2-7, with TRBD2 matching 8 bases. The V and J ends lost 4 bases and 5 bases, in that order; junction bases with no gene match: 10. Germline assignment: CDR1 SGHTA and CDR2 FQGNSA. The CDR3 extends over 15 amino acids. CDR3 region: CASSSLGGVRDEQYF. CDR3 nucleotides: TGTGCCAGCAGCTCCCTCGGGGGGGTACGCGACGAGCAGTACTTC.

The chain combines TRBV7-6 with TRBJ1-1; 8 bases agree with TRBD1. Unmatched junction bases numbered 2, after V lost 4 bases and J lost 7 bases. The CDR3 contains 12 residues. Germline-derived CDR1 and CDR2 are SGHVS and FNYEAQ. The CDR3 DNA follows: TGTGCCAGCAGCTCACAGGGGGTTGAAGCTTTCTTT. This encodes CASSSQGVEAFF. The whole variable domain, filled in from reference TRBV7-6 and TRBJ1-1, reads GAGVSQSPRYKVTKRGQDVALRCDPISGHVSLYWYRQALGQGPEFLTYFNYEAQQDKSGLPNDRFSAERPEGSISTLTIQRTEQRDSAMYRCASSSQGVEAFFGQGTRLTVV.

The J gene is TRBJ2-7, the V gene TRBV27, with TRBD1 identical over 8 bases. This CDR3 spans 15 amino acids. In germline, CDR1 is MNHEY, CDR2 SMNVEV (reference sequence). The junction had 8 bases not matched to a gene; V was cut back by 1 base and J by 6 bases. The CDR3 nucleotides read TGTGCCAGCAGTTTATTCCTGGACAGGGCTGCCGAGCAGTACTTC. It translates to CASSLFLDRAAEQYF.

The J gene is TRBJ2-7, the V gene TRBV27; no reliable D call. CDR3 length: 13 residues. Trimming took off 0 bases at V and 6 bases at J, with 9 bases between the two ends. CDR1 and CDR2 from the germline V gene are MNHEY and SMNVEV (reference sequence). The CDR3 protein is CASSLSETFEQYF. Written as DNA, the CDR3 is TGTGCCAGCAGTTTATCGGAGACTTTCGAGCAGTACTTC.

This chain uses TRBV5-4 with TRBJ2-7; TRBD1 might be the D (5 bases). The germline CDR1 and CDR2 sequences are SGHNT and YYREEE (reference sequence). This CDR3 is built from 14 residues. V was shortened by 0 bases and J by 2 bases, with 9 bases between the two germline ends. The CDR3 loop is CASSLGDSPYEQYF. For the CDR3, the DNA is TGTGCCAGCAGCTTGGGAGACAGCCCCTACGAGCAGTACTTC.

The chain couples TRBV15 to TRBJ1-5; the D gene is possibly TRBD1 (5 bases). The germline V gene has CDR1 LNHNV and CDR2 YYDKDF (reference sequence). The CDR3 covers 19 residues. V was shortened by 6 bases and J by 2 bases, with 26 bases between the two germline ends. The CDR3 sequence: CATSPGWGGSGYGNQPQHF. CDR3 in DNA: TGTGCCACCAGTCCTGGGTGGGGGGGGAGCGGATACGGCAATCAGCCCCAGCATTTT.

The V gene is TRBV14, the J gene TRBJ2-3, with 7 positions matching TRBD1. V dropped 4 bases and J dropped 4; count of bases not matched to a gene: 14. The CDR3 totals 17 residues. Germline loops: CDR1 SGHDN, CDR2 FVKESK. The CDR3 DNA follows: TGTGCCAGCAGCCTCCTTAAGACAGGGAACGGGGCAGATACGCAGTATTTT. It is translated as CASSLLKTGNGADTQYF.

The rearrangement links TRBV5-8 to TRBJ1-5; D is ambiguous. The germline V and J ends were trimmed by 1 base and 0 bases, with 17 bases remaining between them. CDR3 size: 18 residues. Germline CDR1 is SGHTS and CDR2 is YDEGEE. For the CDR3, the DNA is TGTGCCAGCAGCTTGTCGGTGAGTGGGCTTTATAGCAATCAGCCCCAGCATTTT. Amino acid sequence: CASSLSVSGLYSNQPQHF.

The chain uses TRBV30 and TRBJ2-7, with 7 bases aligning to TRBD2. Germline lookup yields CDR1 GTSNPN and CDR2 SVGIG (reference sequence). The CDR3 loop spans 13 amino acids. J lost 6 bases, V lost 5 bases, and 10 bases had no gene match. The CDR3 is CAWQGLRPGEQYF. The DNA for the CDR3 is TGTGCCTGGCAGGGACTACGTCCGGGCGAGCAGTACTTC. Full variable domain (outside the CDR3, taken from reference TRBV30 and TRBJ2-7): SQTIHQWPATLVQPVGSPLSLECTVEGTSNPNLYWYRQAAGRGLQLLFYSVGIGQISSEVPQNLSASRPQDRQFILSSKKLLLSDSGFYLCAWQGLRPGEQYFGPGTRLTVT.

The V and J genes are TRBV7-9 and TRBJ2-7, with 9 bases identical to TRBD1. CDR3 length: 15 residues. The V segment lost 5 bases and the J segment 4 bases; nucleotides outside the gene matches: 9. Germline-derived CDR1 and CDR2 are SEHNR and FQNEAQ (reference sequence). The CDR3 DNA reads as TGTGCCAGCAGCCCCCGGGACAGGGTTCTTTACGAGCAGTACTTC. It encodes CASSPRDRVLYEQYF.

The chain has TRBV6-6 and TRBJ2-7; the D gene is possibly TRBD1 (7 bases). Germline V gene data show CDR1 as MNHNY and CDR2 as SVGAGI (reference sequence). Trimming left V 0 bases short and J 5 bases short, with 11 bases between. The CDR3 totals 14 residues. This CDR3 reads CASSYSPGGHEQYF. Here the CDR3 DNA reads TGTGCCAGCAGTTACTCTCCAGGGGGGCACGAGCAGTACTTC.

V gene TRBV4-1 combines with J gene TRBJ2-5, with 7 bases matching TRBD2. Trimming cost V 4 bases and J 3 bases; bases outside gene matches: 14. This CDR3 contains 17 residues. CDR1 MGHRA and CDR2 YSYEKL come from the germline V gene. CDR3 amino acids: CASSPHFMAGEEETQYF. CDR3 DNA: TGCGCCAGCAGCCCCCATTTTATGGCGGGAGAGGAAGAGACCCAGTACTTC.

This chain uses TRBV5-1 with TRBJ2-1, with 10 nucleotides matching TRBD1. Germline-derived CDR1 and CDR2 are SGHRS and YFSETQ. The CDR3 length is 17 residues. V lost 3 bases, J lost 0 bases, and 6 bases stayed unmatched. CDR3 nucleotides: TGCGCCAGCAGCTGGGGGACAGGGGTAATCTCCTACAATGAGCAGTTCTTC. Translating gives CASSWGTGVISYNEQFF. Full variable domain (outside the CDR3, taken from reference TRBV5-1 and TRBJ2-1): KAGVTQTPRYLIKTRGQQVTLSCSPISGHRSVSWYQQTPGQGLQFLFEYFSETQRNKGNFPGRFSGRQFSNSRSEMNVSTLELGDSALYLCASSWGTGVISYNEQFFGPGTRLTVL.

The chain uses TRBV5-4 and TRBJ2-7; 9 bases map to TRBD1. CDR1 is SGHNT and CDR2 is YYREEE in the germline V gene (reference sequence). The J segment lost 4 bases and the V segment lost 0 bases, leaving 5 bases of the junction unmatched. The CDR3 totals 15 residues. The DNA for the CDR3 is TGTGCCAGCAGCTTGGGGGACAGGGCGCTATACGAGCAGTACTTC. As protein: CASSLGDRALYEQYF.

V and J are TRBV27 and TRBJ1-5; unclear D gene. V was clipped by 2 bases and J by 4 bases, with 6 bases between them. The CDR3 is 13 residues long. Germline V gives CDR1 MNHEY, CDR2 SMNVEV (reference sequence). CDR3: CASSLTGNQPQHF. CDR3 sequence (DNA): TGTGCCAGCAGTTTAACGGGGAATCAGCCCCAGCATTTT.

About this clone itself: This CDR3 is also generated by other DNA sequences in the sample. CDR3 protein: CASSQDEGDYGYTF. DNA of the CDR3: TGCGCCAGCAGCCAAGACGAGGGTGACTATGGCTACACCTTC. This sequence joins TRBV4-1 and TRBJ1-2; D remains unclear. Germline V lookup: CDR1 MGHRA, CDR2 YSYEKL. The CDR3 totals 14 residues. Trimming pared 0 bases from V and 3 bases from J, leaving 8 bases between.

This clone was seen just once. The chain is built from TRBV7-3 and TRBJ2-3; D perhaps matches TRBD2 (5 bases). The CDR3 has 15 residues. The germline V gene encodes CDR1 SGHTA and CDR2 FQGTGA. Trimming took 3 bases from V and 3 from J, leaving 13 bases between them. CDR3 protein: CASSFTGSLTDTQYF. The CDR3 coding sequence is TGTGCCAGCAGCTTTACGGGGTCGCTTACAGATACGCAGTATTTT.

The chain links TRBV2 to TRBJ2-3; 8 bases are a match to TRBD1. This CDR3 is built from 15 residues. Germline V gene sequence: CDR1 SNHLY, CDR2 FYNNEI. The J segment lost 5 bases and the V segment lost 6 bases, leaving 10 bases of the junction unmatched. In nucleotides, the CDR3 is TGTGCCAGCAGCGCCGGGACAGGAAGTGTAGATACGCAGTATTTT. This gives the protein CASSAGTGSVDTQYF.

The V gene is TRBV6-5, the J gene TRBJ2-1, with 8 positions matching TRBD2. V dropped 6 bases and J dropped 8; count of bases not matched to a gene: 9. In germline, CDR1 is MNHEY, CDR2 SVGAGI. This CDR3 is built from 14 residues. The CDR3 here is CASSPGGLVDEQFF. The CDR3 coding sequence is TGTGCCAGCAGCCCCGGGGGACTAGTCGATGAGCAGTTCTTC.

The chain is built from TRBV21-1 and TRBJ1-2; the table's D gene call, TRBD1, was not cross checked with the DNA. TRBV21-1 is recorded as a pseudogene. This CDR3 has 12 amino acids. CDR3: CASSRKGAPYTF. CDR3 sequence (DNA): TGTGCCAGCAGCAGGAAAGGGGCTCCCTACACCTTC.

The chain uses TRBV6-6 and TRBJ1-4; D is possibly TRBD1 (5 bases). The V end lost 6 bases, the J end lost 1 base, and 15 bases lay between the germline ends. This CDR3 region has 16 residues. CDR1 and CDR2 from the germline V gene are MNHNY and SVGAGI (reference sequence). CDR3 DNA sequence: TGTGCCAGCAGCCCCACAGGAGAAGGAACTAATGAAAAACTGTTTTTT. Protein product: CASSPTGEGTNEKLFF.

The rearrangement uses TRBV19 and TRBJ2-1; TRBD1 might be the D (6 bases). CDR1 and CDR2 from the germline V gene are LNHDA and SQIVND (reference sequence). V lost 3 bases and J lost 6, with 15 bases in between. The CDR3 is 15 amino acids. CDR3 in DNA: TGTGCCAGTAGTATGGGGGCAGGCCACGGCAATGAGCAGTTCTTC. It yields the protein CASSMGAGHGNEQFF.

The rearrangement uses TRBV19 and TRBJ2-2; unclear D gene. This CDR3 spans 15 amino acids. V was shortened by 6 bases and J by 3 bases, with 14 bases between the two germline ends. Per the germline V gene, CDR1 is LNHDA and CDR2 is SQIVND (reference sequence). The CDR3 protein is CASRDLDHDTGELFF. The CDR3 DNA follows: TGTGCCAGTAGAGACCTAGATCATGACACCGGGGAGCTGTTTTTT.

V and J are TRBV9 and TRBJ2-1, with a tentative D call TRBD2 (6 bases). The V and J ends lost 4 bases and 5 bases respectively, with 22 bases between them. The CDR3 runs to 17 residues. Germline V gene data show CDR1 as SGDLS and CDR2 as YYNGEE. CDR3 sequence: CASSPARPGRSNNEQFF. The CDR3 bases are TGTGCCAGCAGCCCCGCCCGTCCAGGGAGGTCGAACAATGAGCAGTTCTTC. Filled out from reference TRBV9 and TRBJ2-1, the complete variable domain reads DSGVTQTPKHLITATGQRVTLRCSPRSGDLSVYWYQQSLDQGLQFLIQYYNGEERAKGNILERFSAQQFPDLHSELNLSSLELGDSALYFCASSPARPGRSNNEQFFGPGTRLTVL.